This TCR beta chain derives from a study of response to subunit inactivated influenza vaccine. TCRdb redid the calling of the RT-PCR reads with MiXCR, one entry per CDR3 protein. Found here are over 300,000 distinct CDR3 sequences, about a fifth of them singletons; the top ten hold more than 8.5%. General observations from the study: The authors suggested that every seasonal influenza vaccination recruits few new T cells.

A remark on this clonotype: What it binds is unknown.

CDR3 size: 14 residues. Germline lookup yields CDR1 DFQATT and CDR2 SNEGSKA (reference sequence). Trimming took off 3 bases at V and 1 base at J, with 9 bases between the two ends. The genes are TRBV20-1 and TRBJ2-2, with D possibly being TRBD2 (5 bases). The sequence derives from a man in his fifties or sixties who received an inactivated influenza vaccine. The sample was PBMCs from blood, taken 21 months after vaccination. The CDR3 DNA is TGCAGTGCTAGGCATGGAGGGAACACCGGGGAGCTGTTTTTT. Protein sequence: CSARHGGNTGELFF.